The 21 T cell receptor beta chains listed next were all sequenced from one sample in a study of blood T cell repertoires in COVID-19 (dated by TCRdb to 2020 to 2021). The library was produced with the immunoSEQ multiplex PCR assay. TCRdb stores this immuneACCESS table with in-frame sequences only. Part of the clones is absent; in the studies checked, under half of the shortfall reflects unresolved V genes, and no reason is known for the rest. This sample lists some 150,000 clones; 87% were detected once. Approximately 4% of the sample is in the top ten clones. The sample consisted of peripheral blood. Every receptor here comes from a man between 18 and 35 years old with active or convalescent COVID-19.

For the CDR3, the DNA is TGTGCCAGCTCACCATCGGGACAGGGGGAGACCCAGTACTTC. This translates into CASSPSGQGETQYF. The chain has TRBV18 and TRBJ2-5, with 10 positions matching TRBD1. The V gene end was trimmed by 2 bases and the J gene end by 5 bases; junction bases not matched to a gene: 2. Germline CDR1 reads KGHSH; CDR2 reads LQKENI. The CDR3 is 14 residues long.

The CDR3 nucleotides are TGTGCCAGCATTTCTATGGGGGAGCTGTTTTTT. The encoded protein is CASISMGELFF. This rearrangement joins TRBV6-5 to TRBJ2-2; no firm D call. The germline V gene encodes CDR1 MNHEY and CDR2 SVGAGI. There are 11 residues in the CDR3. V was shortened by 7 bases and J by 8 bases, with 8 bases between the two germline ends.

CDR3 nucleotides: TGCAGCGTTGACGGGTTCATGAACACTGAAGCTTTCTTT. Translation: CSVDGFMNTEAFF. The chain is built from TRBV29-1 and TRBJ1-1; D uncertain. The CDR3 is 13 amino acids. V was trimmed by 3 bases and J by 0 bases, leaving 8 bases between them. Germline V gene sequence: CDR1 SQVTM, CDR2 ANQGSEA.

This clone appeared once. This chain joins TRBV5-1 and TRBJ1-4; D is possibly TRBD1 (6 bases). The germline V gene has CDR1 SGHRS and CDR2 YFSETQ. This CDR3 comprises 17 residues. Between the trimmed V and J ends, which lost 0 bases and 5 bases, there was a span of 17 bases. The CDR3 here is CASSLDAWTAPNEKLFF. Written as DNA, the CDR3 is TGCGCCAGCAGCTTGGACGCGTGGACAGCCCCGAATGAAAAACTGTTTTTT.

The J gene is TRBJ2-2, the V gene TRBV13, with 8 positions matching TRBD2. The CDR3 loop spans 17 amino acids. Germline V gives CDR1 PRHDT, CDR2 FYEKMQ (reference sequence). V trimming: 4 bases; J trimming: 4 bases; junction bases outside the gene matches: 11. CDR3 in amino acids: CASSSPIGGGPTGELFF. CDR3 nucleotides: TGTGCCAGCAGCTCTCCAATCGGCGGGGGGCCCACCGGGGAGCTGTTTTTT.

This chain connects TRBV11-3 to TRBJ1-1; TRBD1 aligns across 7 bases. V lost 5 bases and J lost 0; bases outside the gene matches: 6. Germline CDR1 and CDR2: SGHNT and YENEEA. There are 15 residues in the CDR3. CDR3 nucleotide sequence: TGTGCCAGCAGCCGATACAGGGGTCTGAACACTGAAGCTTTCTTT. It yields the protein CASSRYRGLNTEAFF.

The chain employs TRBV2 and TRBJ2-5; no clear D. Trimming cost V 4 bases and J 4 bases, with 7 bases left between them. Germline V lookup: CDR1 SNHLY, CDR2 FYNNEI. The CDR3 has 12 residues. The CDR3 here is CASSVRLETQYF. The CDR3 bases are TGTGCCAGCAGTGTACGGTTAGAGACCCAGTACTTC.

For the CDR3, the DNA is TGTGCCAGCAGCCCAAGATTCCCCGGGACAGGCTCCTCTGGGGCCAACGTCCTGACTTTC. Its translation: CASSPRFPGTGSSGANVLTF. V usage is TRBV3-1 (or the pseudogene TRBV3-2) and J usage is TRBJ2-6, with TRBD1 matching 8 bases. The germline CDR1 and CDR2 sequences are LGHDT and YNNKEL (reference sequence). This CDR3 has 20 amino acids. Trimming at V came to 4 bases and at J to 0 bases, leaving 14 bases not matched to a gene.

This chain uses TRBV18 with TRBJ2-2, with D possibly matching TRBD2 (5 bases). V lost 6 bases, J lost 6 bases, and 11 bases lay in between. The CDR3 covers 13 residues. Germline V gene sequence: CDR1 KGHSH, CDR2 LQKENI. The CDR3 is CASSPSLPGELFF. Written as DNA, the CDR3 is TGTGCCAGCTCCCCTAGCCTGCCCGGGGAGCTGTTTTTT.

J is TRBJ1-1 and V is TRBV11-3; D is perhaps TRBD1 (6 bases). CDR1 is SGHNT and CDR2 is YENEEA in the germline V gene. V was pared by 5 bases and J by 0 bases, with 25 bases between. The CDR3 is 19 residues long. The CDR3 here is CASSHPPTGYLSLNTEAFF. The CDR3 nucleotides are TGTGCCAGCAGCCACCCCCCTACAGGGTACCTATCCCTGAACACTGAAGCTTTCTTT.

This sequence joins TRBV18 and TRBJ2-3; 8 bases align to TRBD2. Germline CDR1 and CDR2: KGHSH and LQKENI. The CDR3 is 17 residues long. Unmatched junction bases numbered 9, after V lost 4 bases and J lost 0 bases. The CDR3: CASSLTGTSGSTDTQYF. For the CDR3, the DNA is TGTGCCAGCTCACTTACCGGGACTAGTGGGAGCACAGATACGCAGTATTTT. Looking up the rest from reference TRBV18 and TRBJ2-3 gives the full variable domain: NAGVMQNPRHLVRRRGQEARLRCSPMKGHSHVYWYRQLPEEGLKFMVYLQKENIIDESGMPKERFSAEFPKEGPSILRIQQVVRGDSAAYFCASSLTGTSGSTDTQYFGPGTRLTVL.

V and J are TRBV2 and TRBJ1-2, with a weak D call TRBD1 (5 bases). Trimming stripped 6 bases from V and 3 bases from J, with 11 bases between. Germline CDR1 reads SNHLY; CDR2 reads FYNNEI. There are 13 residues in the CDR3. This CDR3 reads CASRDDSYYGYTF. The CDR3 DNA sequence: TGTGCCAGCAGAGACGACAGTTACTATGGCTACACCTTC.

The rearrangement joins TRBV6-5 to TRBJ2-2; D perhaps matches TRBD2 (5 bases). Germline CDR1 reads MNHEY; CDR2 reads SVGAGI. The CDR3 spans 14 residues. The germline V and J ends were trimmed by 10 bases and 1 base, with 13 bases remaining between them. CDR3 region: CATYRRENTGELFF. CDR3 bases: TGTGCCACCTATCGTCGGGAGAACACCGGGGAGCTGTTTTTT.

In this sample, this clone turned up a few times. The chain carries TRBV11-3 and TRBJ2-1; 14 bases agree with TRBD2. Germline V lookup: CDR1 SGHNT, CDR2 YENEEA. The trim removed 5 bases at V and 10 bases at J, leaving 10 bases unmatched. The CDR3 is 16 amino acids. The CDR3 DNA sequence: TGTGCCAGCAGCGGAGGACTAGCGGGAGGTTCGGGAGAGCAGTTCTTC. It yields the protein CASSGGLAGGSGEQFF.

This chain joins TRBV7-6 and TRBJ2-3, with D possibly matching TRBD2 (6 bases). Deletions cut 5 bases from V and 2 bases from J, with 14 bases between. The CDR3 sequence is 15 residues long. Per germline, CDR1 SGHVS and CDR2 FNYEAQ. As DNA, the CDR3 is TGTGCCAGCAGCCCCTCGGGACTCCACACAGATACGCAGTATTTT. This sequence encodes CASSPSGLHTDTQYF.

V usage is TRBV28 and J usage is TRBJ2-1; TRBD2 matches 8 bases. This CDR3 is built from 16 residues. V lost 2 bases, J lost 5 bases, and 8 bases stayed unmatched. Germline V gives CDR1 MDHEN, CDR2 SYDVKM. This CDR3 reads CASSLGTSGPNNEQFF. The CDR3 DNA is TGTGCCAGCAGTTTAGGTACTAGCGGACCGAACAATGAGCAGTTCTTC.

This clone appeared a single time. The V gene is TRBV2, the J gene TRBJ2-5; 13 bases line up with TRBD2. The junction had 7 bases not matched to a gene; V was cut back by 7 bases and J by 5 bases. CDR3 length: 15 amino acids. The V gene's germline CDR1 is SNHLY and CDR2 FYNNEI. The CDR3 loop reads CASIPLAGGQETQYF. The DNA for the CDR3 is TGTGCCAGCATACCACTAGCGGGGGGGCAGGAGACCCAGTACTTC. The full variable domain, its missing parts supplied by reference TRBV2 and TRBJ2-5, is EPEVTQTPSHQVTQMGQEVILRCVPISNHLYFYWYRQILGQKVEFLVSFYNNEISEKSEIFDDQFSVERPDGSNFTLKIRSTKLEDSAMYFCASIPLAGGQETQYFGPGTRLLVL.

V is TRBV19 and J is TRBJ1-5, with no clear D. Germline-derived CDR1 and CDR2 are LNHDA and SQIVND (reference sequence). Deletions cut 9 bases from V and 4 bases from J, with 16 bases between. This CDR3 spans 14 amino acids. CDR3 sequence reads: CASRANGGNQPQHF. The CDR3 DNA follows: TGTGCCAGCCGGGCCAACGGCGGGAATCAGCCCCAGCATTTT. The whole variable domain, filled in from reference TRBV19 and TRBJ1-5, reads DGGITQSPKYLFRKEGQNVTLSCEQNLNHDAMYWYRQDPGQGLRLIYYSQIVNDFQKGDIAEGYSVSREKKESFPLTVTSAQKNPTAFYLCASRANGGNQPQHFGDGTRLSIL.

This chain uses TRBV5-1 with TRBJ1-2; a weak D match, TRBD1 (6 bases). The length of the CDR3 is 14 residues. Trimming took off 3 bases at V and 7 bases at J, with 16 bases between the two ends. Germline loops: CDR1 SGHRS, CDR2 YFSETQ. CDR3 sequence reads: CASSSMDSAGGYTF. DNA for the CDR3: TGCGCCAGCAGCTCGATGGACAGCGCAGGTGGCTACACCTTC.

The chain employs TRBV10-1 and TRBJ2-1, with a tentative D call TRBD2 (5 bases). Trimming shortened V by 4 bases and J by 5 bases, and 18 bases separated the two germline ends. This CDR3 is built from 16 residues. CDR1 and CDR2 from the germline V gene are WNHNN and SYGVQD (reference sequence). The CDR3: CASSGNGLQPNNEQFF. CDR3 in DNA: TGCGCCAGCAGTGGAAATGGACTCCAACCTAACAATGAGCAGTTCTTC.

This sequence joins TRBV7-2 and TRBJ1-4, with D possibly being TRBD1 (6 bases). CDR3 length: 16 amino acids. Germline CDR1 reads SGHTA; CDR2 reads FQGNSA. The V end was cut by 1 base, the J end by 7 bases, with 16 bases between. This chain's CDR3 is CASSLGTRGGGEKLFF. The CDR3 nucleotides are TGTGCCAGCAGCTTAGGAACCAGGGGTGGCGGTGAAAAACTGTTTTTT. Complete variable domain (other parts from reference TRBV7-2 and TRBJ1-4): GAGVSQSPSNKVTEKGKDVELRCDPISGHTALYWYRQSLGQGLEFLIYFQGNSAPDKSGLPSDRFSAERTGGSVSTLTIQRTQQEDSAVYLCASSLGTRGGGEKLFFGSGTQLSVL.